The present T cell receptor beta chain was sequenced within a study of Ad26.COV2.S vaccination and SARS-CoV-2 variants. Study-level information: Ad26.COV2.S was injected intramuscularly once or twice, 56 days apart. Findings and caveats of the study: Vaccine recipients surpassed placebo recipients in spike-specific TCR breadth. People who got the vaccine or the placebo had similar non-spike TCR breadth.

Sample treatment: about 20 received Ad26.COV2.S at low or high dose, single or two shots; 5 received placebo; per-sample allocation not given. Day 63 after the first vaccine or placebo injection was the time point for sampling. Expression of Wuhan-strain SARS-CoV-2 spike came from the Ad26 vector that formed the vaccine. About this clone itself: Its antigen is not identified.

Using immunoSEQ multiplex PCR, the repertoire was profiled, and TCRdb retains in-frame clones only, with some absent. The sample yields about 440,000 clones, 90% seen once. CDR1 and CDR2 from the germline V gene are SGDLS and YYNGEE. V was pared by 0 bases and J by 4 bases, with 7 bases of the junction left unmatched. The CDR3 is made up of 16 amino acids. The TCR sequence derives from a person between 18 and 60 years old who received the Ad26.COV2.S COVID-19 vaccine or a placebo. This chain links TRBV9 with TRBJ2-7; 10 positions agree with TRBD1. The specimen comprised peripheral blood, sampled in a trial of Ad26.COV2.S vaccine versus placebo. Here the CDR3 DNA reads TGTGCCAGCAGCGTAGGTATGGGACAGGGGAAGTACGAGCAGTACTTC. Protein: CASSVGMGQGKYEQYF. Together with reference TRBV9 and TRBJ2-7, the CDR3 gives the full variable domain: DSGVTQTPKHLITATGQRVTLRCSPRSGDLSVYWYQQSLDQGLQFLIQYYNGEERAKGNILERFSAQQFPDLHSELNLSSLELGDSALYFCASSVGMGQGKYEQYFGPGTRLTVT.